This T cell receptor (beta chain) was recovered during a study of glioma-infiltrating T cells after dendritic cell vaccination. V gave up 4 bases and J gave up 4 bases; unmatched junction bases: 3. The CDR3 is made up of 14 amino acids. Germline V lookup: CDR1 MNHEY, CDR2 SVGAGI. The time point was: after dendritic cell vaccination, including at tumor progression/relapse. No glioblastoma patient carried an isocitrate dehydrogenase mutation. PBMC sampling occurred before vaccination, two weeks after the third dose, and at progression. Primers: 60 V beta forward and 13 J beta reverse. TCRdb keeps only in-frame clones here, not all; method: immunoSEQ multiplex PCR. The sample shows 98,000 or so clones, around 80% of them seen only once. Study-level results: Patients with more pretreatment TILs had longer time to progression and survival.

Points on this clone: Its antigen remains unknown.

The specimen was blood, collected after dendritic cell vaccination. The sequence was obtained from a human donor with glioblastoma. The chain employs TRBV6-5 and TRBJ1-4; 7 bases are shared with TRBD1. CDR3 DNA sequence: TGTGCCAGCAGTTCCGGGACAGTTAATGAAAAACTGTTTTTT. It codes for CASSSGTVNEKLFF.